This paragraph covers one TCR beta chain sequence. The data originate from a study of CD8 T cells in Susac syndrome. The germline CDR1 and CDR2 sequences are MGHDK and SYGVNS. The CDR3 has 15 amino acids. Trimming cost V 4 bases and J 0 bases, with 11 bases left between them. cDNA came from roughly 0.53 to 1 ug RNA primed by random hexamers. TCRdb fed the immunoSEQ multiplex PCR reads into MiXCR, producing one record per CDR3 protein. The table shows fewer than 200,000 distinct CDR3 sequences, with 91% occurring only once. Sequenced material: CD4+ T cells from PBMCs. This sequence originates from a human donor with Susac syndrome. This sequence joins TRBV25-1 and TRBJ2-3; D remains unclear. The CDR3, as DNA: TGTGCCAGCAGTGGGGTAGCTCCTAGCACAGATACGCAGTATTTT. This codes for CASSGVAPSTDTQYF.